This record covers a single T cell receptor beta chain. This entry is derived from a study of blood T cell repertoires in COVID-19. Study details: COVID-19 samples collected from the United States, Italy and Spain covered acute and convalescent phases. Sources were T cells, B-cell-depleted T cells, or PBMCs; the material itself was cDNA or gDNA.

As processed by the authors: Estimated nucleated cell counts came from reference gene primer amplification. Produced via immunoSEQ multiplex PCR; TCRdb's table is partial and in-frame only. V and J calls plus clone size are reproduced from that table; the DNA served to infer D and trimming. The sample carries fewer than 120,000 clones, roughly four fifths recorded once. Germline values: CDR1 SSHAT, CDR2 FNYEAQ (reference sequence). The CDR3 totals 14 residues. The V end was cut by 4 bases, the J end by 1 base, with 7 bases between. The sequence was collected from a woman aged 60-75 years with acute or convalescent COVID-19. The genes are TRBV7-7 and TRBJ2-2, with a tentative D call TRBD1 (6 bases). The sample comprised peripheral blood. The CDR3, as DNA: TGTGCCAGCAGCTCGACAGGGAACACCGGGGAGCTGTTTTTT. Its translation is CASSSTGNTGELFF.